This TCR beta chain stems from a study of regulatory T cells in long-lasting Graves disease. Findings of the study overall: The small sample size may have reduced accuracy.

In its sample, this clonotype was seen many times. Its antigen remains unidentified. The CDR3 loop spans 13 amino acids. In germline, CDR1 is GTSNPN, CDR2 SVGIG (reference sequence). V trimming: 1 base; J trimming: 5 bases; junction bases outside the gene matches: 4. Time point: newly diagnosed GD, antithyroid drugs for less than 3 months. Following extraction of RNA from PBMCs, that RNA was used to make the TCR library. Investigators prepared the TCR beta libraries by applying iRepertoire HTBI primers and Arm-PCR of CDR3 regions. TCRdb reprocessed the multiplex PCR reads with MiXCR, giving one entry per CDR3 protein. This table holds 400,000 to 500,000 distinct CDR3 sequences, about a sixth found once. These records were also assigned to another study, of T cells in Graves' hyperthyroidism and ophthalmopathy.

The TCR originated in a woman in her late teens or twenties with Graves disease. The V and J genes are TRBV30 and TRBJ2-7; TRBD1 matches 8 bases. The input for sequencing was peripheral blood mononuclear cells (PBMCs), taken at new diagnosis, from a patient treated with antithyroid drugs. The CDR3 sequence is CAWSAPTGDEQYF. The CDR3 bases are TGTGCCTGGAGTGCTCCGACAGGGGACGAGCAGTACTTC.